This TCR beta chain was sequenced for a study of T cell responses to AZD1222 COVID-19 vaccine (dated by TCRdb to the early 2020s). As for the study more broadly: AZD1222 recipients with second doses at about 4 weeks or about 12 weeks were pooled, because spike-specific TCR depth and breadth did not differ between schedules. TCR sequencing was performed for about 250 trial participants, of whom 200 to 210 were given two doses of AZD1222 and around 25 were given two doses of MenACWY control vaccine. Enrollment into the trials was organized by age into subgroups of 18-55, 56-69 and 70-plus years, and those subgroups contained about 150, 27 and 61 TCR-sequenced participants, respectively.

The sample's time point label, in plain terms: baseline before first vaccination. Vaccinee samples came from UK trials COV001 and COV002, including a single-blind randomized controlled phase 2/3 trial of AZD1222 (ChAdOx1 nCoV-19) in healthy adults. For TCRbeta chain sequencing, PBMC samples from trial participants were taken at day 0 and at day 28 after the second dose. What the authors observed across the whole study: Vaccine-associated CD4 TCRs spanned the whole spike protein, with dominant responses in regions 160-218 and 743-854. After two AZD1222 doses, both the breadth and the depth of spike-specific TCRs were significantly higher than at day 0 and than in MenACWY recipients. In the small 56-69-year group, the increase in depth fell short of significance, most likely because of low power. Epitopes outside the regions mutated in the B.1.351 and B.1.1.7 variants were reportedly recognized by nearly half of the unique spike-specific TCRs. Only five or six AZD1222 recipients were SARS-CoV-2 seropositive at baseline, limiting conclusions about previously exposed vaccinees. Because no samples from the day 14 peak response were available, repertoires could be characterized only after the peak T cell response. Most participants were white British and females outnumbered males, and the authors suggested that clonal diversity may have been underestimated.

The CDR3 regions of human TCRbeta chains were analyzed by immunosequencing. The study's processing was this. Repertoire TCRs were matched against a reference library of SARS-CoV-2-specific TCRs generated with the MIRA antigen-specificity platform. Breadth meant the fraction of unique TCRs that were SARS-CoV-2-associated, whereas depth meant the fraction of total T cells that were SARS-CoV-2-associated. Each spike-specific TCR was assigned to its reactive spike region and to a CD4 or CD8 class using the MIRA data. Log10-transformed breadth and depth values were compared by one-way ANOVA with Sidak's multiple comparisons tests. What TCRdb holds here is the immuneACCESS table cut down to in-frame rearrangements. Part of the clones is not present; checked against another copy, under half of the missing clones reflect an unresolved V gene, and the others are unexplained. The DNA was the basis for D and trimming; V, J and clone size are from that table. The sample data list roughly 77,000 clones, and 90% of these were observed just once. The biggest ten clones account for around 4.9% of the sample.

In regard to this clone: Its antigen is not yet known. Base qualities are not at hand, and no much larger clone is one base apart.

From the cysteine through the phenylalanine, the CDR3 covers 13 amino acids. The kept DNA is CDR3 alone, 39 bases in frame from the first base. Per the germline V gene, WSHSY is the CDR1 and SAAADI is the CDR2. V is reduced by 3 bases and J by 5 bases, leaving a spacing of 10 bases between them. This sequence originates from an adult in good health. The material sequenced was peripheral blood, taken on day 0 of AZD1222 vaccination. The chain is encoded by TRBV10-2 joined to TRBJ1-2; there is no confident call for the D gene. The DNA sequence follows: TGCGCCAGCAGTGATCCAAGCAGATATGGCTACACCTTC. Its product reads: CASSDPSRYGYTF.